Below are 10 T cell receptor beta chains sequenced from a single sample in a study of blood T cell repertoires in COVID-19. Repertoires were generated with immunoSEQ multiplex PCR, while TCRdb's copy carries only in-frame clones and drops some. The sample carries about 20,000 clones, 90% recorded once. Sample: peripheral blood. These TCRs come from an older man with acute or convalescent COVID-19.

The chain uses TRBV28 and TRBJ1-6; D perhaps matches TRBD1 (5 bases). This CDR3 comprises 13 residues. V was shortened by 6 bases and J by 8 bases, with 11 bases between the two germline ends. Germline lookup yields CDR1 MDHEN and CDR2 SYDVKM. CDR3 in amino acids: CASRQGEDSPLHF. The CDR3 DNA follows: TGTGCCAGCAGGCAGGGCGAGGATTCACCCCTCCACTTT.

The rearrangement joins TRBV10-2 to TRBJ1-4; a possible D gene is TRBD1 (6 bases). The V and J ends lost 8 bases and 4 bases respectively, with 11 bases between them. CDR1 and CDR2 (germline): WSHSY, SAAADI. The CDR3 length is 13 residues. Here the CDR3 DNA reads TGCGCCAGCCAGGGGCGGTATAATGAAAAACTGTTTTTT. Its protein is CASQGRYNEKLFF.

CDR3 amino acids: CASSLALEQFF. The CDR3 DNA reads as TGCGCCAGCAGCTTGGCACTGGAGCAGTTCTTC. The rearrangement joins TRBV5-1 to TRBJ2-1, with no clear D. The CDR3 runs 11 residues. Germline CDR1 SGHRS, CDR2 YFSETQ. V lost 0 bases to trimming and J lost 10 bases, with 5 bases between them.

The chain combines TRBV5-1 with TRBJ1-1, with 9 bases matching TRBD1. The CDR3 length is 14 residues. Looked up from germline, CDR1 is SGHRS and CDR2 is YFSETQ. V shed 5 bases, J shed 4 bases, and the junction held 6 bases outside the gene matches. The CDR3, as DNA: TGCGCCAGCAGGGGACAGGGTATTTTCACTGAAGCTTTCTTT. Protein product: CASRGQGIFTEAFF. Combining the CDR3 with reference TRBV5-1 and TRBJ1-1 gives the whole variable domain KAGVTQTPRYLIKTRGQQVTLSCSPISGHRSVSWYQQTPGQGLQFLFEYFSETQRNKGNFPGRFSGRQFSNSRSEMNVSTLELGDSALYLCASRGQGIFTEAFFGQGTRLTVV.

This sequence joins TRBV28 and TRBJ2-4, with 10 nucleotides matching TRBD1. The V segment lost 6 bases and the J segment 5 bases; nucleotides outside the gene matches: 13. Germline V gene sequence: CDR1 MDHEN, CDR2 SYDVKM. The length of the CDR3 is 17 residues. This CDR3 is CASSLGIRDRGENIQYF. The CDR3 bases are TGTGCCAGCAGCTTAGGGATCCGGGACAGGGGAGAAAACATTCAGTACTTC.

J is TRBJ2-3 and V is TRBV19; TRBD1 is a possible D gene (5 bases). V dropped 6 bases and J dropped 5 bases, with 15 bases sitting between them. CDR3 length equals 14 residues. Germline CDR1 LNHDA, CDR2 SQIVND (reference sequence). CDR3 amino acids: CASRQAGAKDTQYF. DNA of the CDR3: TGTGCCAGTAGACAGGCCGGAGCAAAAGATACGCAGTATTTT.

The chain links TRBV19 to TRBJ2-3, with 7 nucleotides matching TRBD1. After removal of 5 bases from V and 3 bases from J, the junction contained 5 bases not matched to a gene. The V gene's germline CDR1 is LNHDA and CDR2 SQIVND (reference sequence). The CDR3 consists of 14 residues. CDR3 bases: TGTGCCAGTAGTTTTGGACAGGAGACAGATACGCAGTATTTT. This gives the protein CASSFGQETDTQYF.

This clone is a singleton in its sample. The CDR3 sequence is CASSIGSDRFFTEAFF. The CDR3 DNA is TGTGCCAGTAGTATTGGGTCGGACAGGTTCTTCACTGAAGCTTTCTTT. This chain joins TRBV19 and TRBJ1-1; 7 bases agree with TRBD1. The CDR3 is 16 residues long. The germline V gene encodes CDR1 LNHDA and CDR2 SQIVND (reference sequence). Trimming cost V 3 bases and J 4 bases; bases outside gene matches: 11.

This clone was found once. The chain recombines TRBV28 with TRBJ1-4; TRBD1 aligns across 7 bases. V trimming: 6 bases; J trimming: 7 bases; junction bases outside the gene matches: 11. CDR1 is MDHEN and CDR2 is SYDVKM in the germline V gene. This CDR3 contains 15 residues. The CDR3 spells CASSDRVGSSEKLFF. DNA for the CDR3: TGTGCCAGCAGCGACAGGGTAGGGTCCAGTGAAAAACTGTTTTTT.

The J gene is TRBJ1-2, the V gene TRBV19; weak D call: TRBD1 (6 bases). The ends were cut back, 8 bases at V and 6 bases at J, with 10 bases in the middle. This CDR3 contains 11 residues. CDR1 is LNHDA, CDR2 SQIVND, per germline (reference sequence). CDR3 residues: CASEQGNGYTF. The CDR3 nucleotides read TGTGCCAGTGAACAGGGAAATGGCTACACCTTC.